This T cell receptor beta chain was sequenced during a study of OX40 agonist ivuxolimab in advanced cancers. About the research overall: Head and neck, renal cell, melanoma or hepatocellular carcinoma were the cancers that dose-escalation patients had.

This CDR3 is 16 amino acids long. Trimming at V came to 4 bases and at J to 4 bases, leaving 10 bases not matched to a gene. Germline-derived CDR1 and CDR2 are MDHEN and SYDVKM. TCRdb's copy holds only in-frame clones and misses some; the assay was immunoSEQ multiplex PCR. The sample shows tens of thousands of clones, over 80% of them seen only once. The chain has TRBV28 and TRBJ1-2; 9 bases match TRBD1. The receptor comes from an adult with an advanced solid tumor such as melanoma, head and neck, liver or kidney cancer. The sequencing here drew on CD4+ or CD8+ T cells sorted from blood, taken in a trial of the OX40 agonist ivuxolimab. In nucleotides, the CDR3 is TGTGCCAGCAGTTCCAGGACAGGGGTTATTGTCTATGGCTACACCTTC. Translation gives CASSSRTGVIVYGYTF.